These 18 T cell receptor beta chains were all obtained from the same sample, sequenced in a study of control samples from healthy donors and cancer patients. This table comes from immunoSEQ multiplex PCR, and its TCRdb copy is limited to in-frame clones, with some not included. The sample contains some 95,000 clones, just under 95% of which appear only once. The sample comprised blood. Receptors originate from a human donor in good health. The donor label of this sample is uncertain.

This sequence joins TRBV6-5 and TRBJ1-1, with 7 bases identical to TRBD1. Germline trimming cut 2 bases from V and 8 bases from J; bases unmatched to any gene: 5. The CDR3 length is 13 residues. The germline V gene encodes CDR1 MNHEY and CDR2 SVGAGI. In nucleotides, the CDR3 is TGTGCCAGCAGTTACCCGTCGACAGGGGAAGCTTTCTTT. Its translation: CASSYPSTGEAFF.

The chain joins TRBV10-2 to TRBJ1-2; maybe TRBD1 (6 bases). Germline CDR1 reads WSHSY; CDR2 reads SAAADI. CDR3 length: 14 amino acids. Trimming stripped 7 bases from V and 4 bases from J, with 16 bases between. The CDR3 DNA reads TGCGCCAGCAAGCCAGGGTTAGGGGGCTATGGCTACACCTTC. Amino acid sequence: CASKPGLGGYGYTF.

The CDR3 nucleotides are TGTGCCAGCAGCCCTACCGGGTCCTACAATGAGCAGTTCTTC. Protein sequence: CASSPTGSYNEQFF. V gene TRBV9 combines with J gene TRBJ2-1; D is ambiguous. The V gene's germline CDR1 is SGDLS and CDR2 YYNGEE. The CDR3 covers 14 residues. Trimming removed 4 bases from V and 1 base from J, with 9 bases in between.

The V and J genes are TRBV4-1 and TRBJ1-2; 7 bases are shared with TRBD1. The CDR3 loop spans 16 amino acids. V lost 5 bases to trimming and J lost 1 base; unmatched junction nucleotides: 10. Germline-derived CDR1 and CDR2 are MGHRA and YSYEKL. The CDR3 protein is CASSSSGTEVNYGYTF. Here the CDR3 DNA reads TGCGCCAGCAGCTCTTCCGGGACAGAAGTTAACTATGGCTACACCTTC.

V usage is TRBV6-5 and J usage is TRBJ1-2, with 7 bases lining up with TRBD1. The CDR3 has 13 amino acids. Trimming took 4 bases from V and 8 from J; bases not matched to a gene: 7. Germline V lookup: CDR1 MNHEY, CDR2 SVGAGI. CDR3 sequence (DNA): TGTGCCAGCAGTTTACAGGGGTGGGAAGGCTACACCTTC. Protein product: CASSLQGWEGYTF.

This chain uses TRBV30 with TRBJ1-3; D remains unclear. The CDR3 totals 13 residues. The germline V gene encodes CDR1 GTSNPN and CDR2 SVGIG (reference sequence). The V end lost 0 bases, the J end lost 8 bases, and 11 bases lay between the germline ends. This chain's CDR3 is CAWSVRREDTIYF. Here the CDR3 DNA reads TGTGCCTGGAGTGTACGGAGGGAAGACACCATATATTTT.

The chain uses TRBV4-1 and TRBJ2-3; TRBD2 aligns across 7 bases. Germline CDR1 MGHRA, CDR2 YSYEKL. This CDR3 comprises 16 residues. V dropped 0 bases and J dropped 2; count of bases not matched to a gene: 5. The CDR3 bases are TGCGCCAGCAGCCAAGATGGCGGGGGTAACACAGATACGCAGTATTTT. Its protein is CASSQDGGGNTDTQYF.

CDR3 sequence reads: CAIRPVIGEGTEAFF. CDR3 sequence (DNA): TGTGCCATCAGACCCGTGATCGGAGAAGGAACTGAAGCTTTCTTT. This rearrangement joins TRBV10-3 to TRBJ1-1, with D unresolved. V lost 6 bases to trimming and J lost 5 bases, with 19 bases between them. This CDR3 is 15 amino acids long. From germline, CDR1 is ENHRY and CDR2 SYGVKD.

The CDR3 here is CASSSVDRGQECEQYV. DNA for the CDR3: TGTGCCAGTAGTTCTGTGGACAGGGGACAAGAGTGCGAGCAGTACGTC. V usage is TRBV19 and J usage is TRBJ2-7, with 9 bases fitting TRBD1. This CDR3 contains 16 residues. Germline V CDR1 and CDR2: LNHDA, SQIVND (reference sequence). The junction had 14 bases not matched to a gene; V was cut back by 5 bases and J by 6 bases.

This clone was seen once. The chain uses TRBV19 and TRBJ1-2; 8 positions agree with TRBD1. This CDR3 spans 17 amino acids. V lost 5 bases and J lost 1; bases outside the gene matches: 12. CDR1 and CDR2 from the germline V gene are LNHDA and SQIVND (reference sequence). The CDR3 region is CASSPGAGGGYNYGYTF. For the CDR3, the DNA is TGTGCCAGTAGTCCCGGGGCAGGGGGCGGTTATAACTATGGCTACACCTTC.

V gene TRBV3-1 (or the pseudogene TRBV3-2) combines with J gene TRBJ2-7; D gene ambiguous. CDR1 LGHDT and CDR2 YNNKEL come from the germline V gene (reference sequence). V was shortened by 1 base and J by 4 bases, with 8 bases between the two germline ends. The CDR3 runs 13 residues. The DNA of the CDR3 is TGTGCCAGCAGCCAAGGGGCGGTTTACGAGCAGTACTTC. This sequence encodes CASSQGAVYEQYF.

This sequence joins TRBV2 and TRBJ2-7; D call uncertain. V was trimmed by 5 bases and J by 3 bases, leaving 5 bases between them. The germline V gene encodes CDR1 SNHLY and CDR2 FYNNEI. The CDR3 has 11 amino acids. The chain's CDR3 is CASSPNYEQYF. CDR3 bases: TGTGCCAGCAGTCCTAACTACGAGCAGTACTTC. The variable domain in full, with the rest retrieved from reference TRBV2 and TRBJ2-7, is EPEVTQTPSHQVTQMGQEVILRCVPISNHLYFYWYRQILGQKVEFLVSFYNNEISEKSEIFDDQFSVERPDGSNFTLKIRSTKLEDSAMYFCASSPNYEQYFGPGTRLTVT.

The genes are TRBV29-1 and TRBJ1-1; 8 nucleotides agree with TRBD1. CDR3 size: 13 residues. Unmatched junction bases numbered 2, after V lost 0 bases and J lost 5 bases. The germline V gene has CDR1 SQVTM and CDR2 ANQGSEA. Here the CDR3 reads CSVEEGQATEAFF. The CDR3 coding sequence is TGCAGCGTTGAAGAGGGACAGGCTACTGAAGCTTTCTTT.

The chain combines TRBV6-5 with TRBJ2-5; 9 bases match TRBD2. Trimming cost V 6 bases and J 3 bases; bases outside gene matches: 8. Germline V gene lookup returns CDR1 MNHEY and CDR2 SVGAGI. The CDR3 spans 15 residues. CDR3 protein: CASSGFLAGKETQYF. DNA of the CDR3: TGTGCCAGCAGCGGATTCCTAGCGGGGAAAGAGACCCAGTACTTC.

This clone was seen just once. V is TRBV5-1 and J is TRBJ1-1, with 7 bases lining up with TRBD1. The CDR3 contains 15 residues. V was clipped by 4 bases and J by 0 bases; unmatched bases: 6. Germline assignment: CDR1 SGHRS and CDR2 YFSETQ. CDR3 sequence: CASSLRTGLNTEAFF. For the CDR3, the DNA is TGCGCCAGCAGCCTGAGGACAGGTTTGAACACTGAAGCTTTCTTT.

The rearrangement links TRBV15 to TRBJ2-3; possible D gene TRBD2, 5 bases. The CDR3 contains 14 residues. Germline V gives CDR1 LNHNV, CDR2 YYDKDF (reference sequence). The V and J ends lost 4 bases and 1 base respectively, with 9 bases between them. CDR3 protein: CATSKWGGTDTQYF. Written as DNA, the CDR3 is TGTGCCACCAGCAAGTGGGGAGGCACAGATACGCAGTATTTT. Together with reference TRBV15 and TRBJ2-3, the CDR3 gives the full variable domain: DAMVIQNPRYQVTQFGKPVTLSCSQTLNHNVMYWYQQKSSQAPKLLFHYYDKDFNNEADTPDNFQSRRPNTSFCFLDIRSPGLGDTAMYLCATSKWGGTDTQYFGPGTRLTVL.

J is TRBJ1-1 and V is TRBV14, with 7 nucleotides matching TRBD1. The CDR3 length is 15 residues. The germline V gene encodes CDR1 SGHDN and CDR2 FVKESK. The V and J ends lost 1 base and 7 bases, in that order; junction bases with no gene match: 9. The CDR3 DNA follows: TGTGCCAGCAGCCAAGTACAGGGGCGCAGCGGTGAAGCTTTCTTT. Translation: CASSQVQGRSGEAFF.

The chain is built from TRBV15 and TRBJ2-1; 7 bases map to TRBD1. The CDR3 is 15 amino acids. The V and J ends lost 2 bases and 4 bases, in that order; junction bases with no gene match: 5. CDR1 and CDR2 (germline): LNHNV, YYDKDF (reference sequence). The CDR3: CATSRTGQDYNEQFF. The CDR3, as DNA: TGTGCCACCAGCAGAACCGGACAGGATTACAATGAGCAGTTCTTC.